This T cell receptor (beta chain) was obtained from a study of stem cell transplantation in POMP-related autoinflammatory disease. Across the whole study: Pre-transplant patients had naive-skewed CD4+ T cells and few CD8+ T cells. Through one year post-transplant, neutrophils and platelets were 100% of graft donor origin.

V shed 1 base and J shed 8 bases, with 33 bases lying between them. Germline V lookup: CDR1 LGHDT, CDR2 YNNKEL (reference sequence). The CDR3 has 21 residues. Libraries were prepared by immunoSEQ multiplex PCR; TCRdb keeps only in-frame clonotypes and omits some of them. This table holds 4,700 or so clones, 92% found once. The TCR was taken from a human patient with POMP-related autoinflammation and immune dysregulation (PRAID). These T cells may partly come from the graft donor. The chain uses TRBV3-1 (or the pseudogene TRBV3-2) and TRBJ2-1, with D perhaps matching TRBD1 or TRBD2 (5 bases each). This material consisted of CD8+ T cells from PBMCs, taken after stem cell transplantation. CDR3 amino acids: CASSQGLLILGPGGTMDEQFF. The CDR3 region has the DNA TGTGCCAGCAGCCAAGGACTCCTGATCCTGGGACCAGGCGGTACAATGGATGAGCAGTTCTTC.